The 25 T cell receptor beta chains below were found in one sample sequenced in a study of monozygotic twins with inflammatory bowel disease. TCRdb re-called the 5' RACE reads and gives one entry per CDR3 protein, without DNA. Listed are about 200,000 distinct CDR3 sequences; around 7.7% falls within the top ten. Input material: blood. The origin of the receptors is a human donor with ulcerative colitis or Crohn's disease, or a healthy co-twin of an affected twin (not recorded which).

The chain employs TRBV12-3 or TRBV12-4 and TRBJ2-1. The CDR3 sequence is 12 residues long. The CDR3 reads CASSSILSEQFF.

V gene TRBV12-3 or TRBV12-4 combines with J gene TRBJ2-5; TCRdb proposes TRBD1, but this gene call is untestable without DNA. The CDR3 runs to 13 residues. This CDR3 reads CASTPGLQETQYF.

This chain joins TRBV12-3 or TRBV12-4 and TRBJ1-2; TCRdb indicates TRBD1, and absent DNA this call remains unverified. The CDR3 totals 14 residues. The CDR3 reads CASRHGAANYGYTF.

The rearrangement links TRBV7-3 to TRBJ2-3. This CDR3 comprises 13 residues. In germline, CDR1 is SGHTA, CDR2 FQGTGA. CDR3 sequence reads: CASSLMGSDTQYF.

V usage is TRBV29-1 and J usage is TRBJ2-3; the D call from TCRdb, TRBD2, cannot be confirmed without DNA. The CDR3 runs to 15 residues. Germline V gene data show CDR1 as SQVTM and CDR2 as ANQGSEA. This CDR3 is CSVVGGSGLPDTQYF.

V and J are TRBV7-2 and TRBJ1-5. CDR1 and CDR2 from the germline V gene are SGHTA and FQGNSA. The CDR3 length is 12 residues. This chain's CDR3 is CASTNVGQPQHF.

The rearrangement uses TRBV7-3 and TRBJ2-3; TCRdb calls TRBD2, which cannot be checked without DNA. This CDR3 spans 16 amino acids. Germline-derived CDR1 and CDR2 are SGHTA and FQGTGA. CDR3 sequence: CASSLRAGGSTDTQYF.

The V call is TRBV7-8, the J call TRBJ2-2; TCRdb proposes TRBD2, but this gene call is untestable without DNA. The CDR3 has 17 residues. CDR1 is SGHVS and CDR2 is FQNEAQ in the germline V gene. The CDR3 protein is CASPLKEEGTNTGELFF.

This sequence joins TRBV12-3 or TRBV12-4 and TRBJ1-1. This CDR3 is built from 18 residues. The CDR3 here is CASSFSGTAMRGNTEAFF.

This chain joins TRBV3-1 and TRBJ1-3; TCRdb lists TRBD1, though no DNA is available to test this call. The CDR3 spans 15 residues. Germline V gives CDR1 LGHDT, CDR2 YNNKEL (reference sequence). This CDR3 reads CASSRQASSGNTIYF.

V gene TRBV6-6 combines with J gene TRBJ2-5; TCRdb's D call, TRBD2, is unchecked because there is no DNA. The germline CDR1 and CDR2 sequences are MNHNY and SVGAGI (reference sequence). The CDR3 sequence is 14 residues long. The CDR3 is CASSYWQGGETQYF.

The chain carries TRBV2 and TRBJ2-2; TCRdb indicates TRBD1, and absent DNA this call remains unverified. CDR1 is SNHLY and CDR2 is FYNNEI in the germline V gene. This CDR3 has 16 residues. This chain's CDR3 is CASRLTTGQITGELFF.

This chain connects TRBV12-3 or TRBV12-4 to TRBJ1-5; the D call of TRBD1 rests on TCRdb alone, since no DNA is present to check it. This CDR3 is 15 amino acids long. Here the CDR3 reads CASSFSRGKNQPQHF.

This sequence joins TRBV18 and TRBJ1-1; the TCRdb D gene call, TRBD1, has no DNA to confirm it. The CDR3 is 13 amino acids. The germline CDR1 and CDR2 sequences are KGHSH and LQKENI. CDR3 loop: CASSPNQGAEAFF. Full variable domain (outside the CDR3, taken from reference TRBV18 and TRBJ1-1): NAGVMQNPRHLVRRRGQEARLRCSPMKGHSHVYWYRQLPEEGLKFMVYLQKENIIDESGMPKERFSAEFPKEGPSILRIQQVVRGDSAAYFCASSPNQGAEAFFGQGTRLTVV.

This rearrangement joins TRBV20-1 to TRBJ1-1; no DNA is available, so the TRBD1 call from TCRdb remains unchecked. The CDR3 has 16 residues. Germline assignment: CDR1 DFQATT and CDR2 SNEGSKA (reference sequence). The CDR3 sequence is CSARDFGGRLNTEAFF.

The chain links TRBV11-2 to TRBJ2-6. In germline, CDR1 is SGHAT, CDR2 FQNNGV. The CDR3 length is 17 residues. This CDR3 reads CASSHGRDSSGANVLTF.

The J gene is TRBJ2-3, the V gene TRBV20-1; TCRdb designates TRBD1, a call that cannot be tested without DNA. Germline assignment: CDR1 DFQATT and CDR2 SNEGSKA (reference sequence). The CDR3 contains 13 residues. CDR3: CSAPGLGTDTQYF.

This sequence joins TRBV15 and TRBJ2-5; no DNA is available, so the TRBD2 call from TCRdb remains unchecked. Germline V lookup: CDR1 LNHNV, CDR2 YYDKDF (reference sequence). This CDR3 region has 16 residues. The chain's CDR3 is CATSVGLAGGMETQYF.

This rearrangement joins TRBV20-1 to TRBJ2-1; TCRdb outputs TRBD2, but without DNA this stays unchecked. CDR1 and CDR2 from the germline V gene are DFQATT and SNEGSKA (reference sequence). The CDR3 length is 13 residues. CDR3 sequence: CSARRESRNEQFF.

CDR3: CASRFDSSTNEKLFF. V gene TRBV7-9 combines with J gene TRBJ1-4. The CDR3 is 15 amino acids. Germline V gene lookup returns CDR1 SEHNR and CDR2 FQNEAQ (reference sequence).

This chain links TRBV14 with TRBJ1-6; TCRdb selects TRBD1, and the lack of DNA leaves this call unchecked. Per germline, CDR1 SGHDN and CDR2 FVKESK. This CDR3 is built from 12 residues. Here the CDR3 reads CASSSTVRSLHF.

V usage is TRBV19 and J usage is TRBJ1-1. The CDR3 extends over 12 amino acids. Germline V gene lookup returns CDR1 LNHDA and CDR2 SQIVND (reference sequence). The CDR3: CASSRQTHEAFF. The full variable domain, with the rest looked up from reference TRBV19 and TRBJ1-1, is DGGITQSPKYLFRKEGQNVTLSCEQNLNHDAMYWYRQDPGQGLRLIYYSQIVNDFQKGDIAEGYSVSREKKESFPLTVTSAQKNPTAFYLCASSRQTHEAFFGQGTRLTVV.

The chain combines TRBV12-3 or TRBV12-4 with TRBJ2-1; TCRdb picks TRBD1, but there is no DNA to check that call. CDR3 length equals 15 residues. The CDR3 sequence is CASSTTGGLTIEQFF.

CDR3 sequence reads: CASSLEPFSYEQYF. The rearrangement joins TRBV6-4 to TRBJ2-7. Germline assignment: CDR1 MRHNA and CDR2 SNTAGT. The CDR3 contains 14 residues.

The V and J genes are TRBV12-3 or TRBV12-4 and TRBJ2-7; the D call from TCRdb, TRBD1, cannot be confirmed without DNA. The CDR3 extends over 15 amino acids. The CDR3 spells CASSQGQGAPYEQYF.